The 8 T cell receptor beta chains in this list originate from one sample, sequenced in a study of molecular identifiers for immune sequencing clone quantification. TCRdb re-called the PCR reads through MiXCR, storing one row per CDR3 protein. The sample records approximately 630,000 distinct CDR3 sequences, 25% being singletons. Sequencing was done on a sample of naive CD8+ T cells from blood, with Jurkat cell RNA spiked in. Stated subset: FACS-sorted CD8+CD4-CCR7+CD45RA+ naive T cells. The receptors stem from a human donor in good health. Some libraries in this study had Jurkat cell RNA spiked in.

Notes on this clonotype: An end of the junction differs from the germline gene, which may be a read error. The chain links TRBV9 to TRBJ2-3, with D possibly matching TRBD2 (6 bases). The CDR3 extends over 16 amino acids. Germline V lookup: CDR1 SGDLS, CDR2 YYNGEE. The CDR3 is CASGVVERAITDTQYF. The DNA for the CDR3 is TGTGCCAGCGGCGTAGTGGAGCGGGCAATCACAGATACGCAGTATTTT. Combining the CDR3 with reference TRBV9 and TRBJ2-3 gives the whole variable domain DSGVTQTPKHLITATGQRVTLRCSPRSGDLSVYWYQQSLDQGLQFLIQYYNGEERAKGNILERFSAQQFPDLHSELNLSSLELGDSALYFCASGVVERAITDTQYFGPGTRLTVL.

The table lists this clonotype with many counts. The V and J genes are TRBV11-2 and TRBJ2-7, with D hard to call. V was clipped by 0 bases and J by 7 bases, with 7 bases between them. Germline values: CDR1 SGHAT, CDR2 FQNNGV. The CDR3 is 12 amino acids. The CDR3, as DNA: TGTGCCAGCAGCTTAGATTCCACAGAGCAGTACTTC. Protein sequence: CASSLDSTEQYF.

This clonotype was observed at least ten times. The chain carries TRBV4-3 and TRBJ2-7; D tentatively fits TRBD1 or TRBD2 (5 bases each). The CDR3 runs to 17 residues. Germline-derived CDR1 and CDR2 are LGHNA and YSLEER. V lost 0 bases and J 4 bases, leaving 19 bases between the germline ends. The CDR3 nucleotides read TGCGCCAGCAGCCAAGAGTGGACCGGGACGGGGATATACGAGCAGTACTTC. Its translation is CASSQEWTGTGIYEQYF.

This clonotype turned up a few times. With a much larger clone just one base away, this may be a read error. This rearrangement joins TRBV7-9 to TRBJ2-3, with D possibly TRBD2 on 5 matching bases. This CDR3 has 14 amino acids. Germline V gene data show CDR1 as SEHNR and CDR2 as FQNEAQ (reference sequence). The CDR3 sequence: CAGSLARGTDTQYF. The CDR3 DNA sequence: TGTGCCGGCAGCTTAGCGCGCGGCACAGATACGCAGTATTTT.

The chain uses TRBV6-2 or TRBV6-3 and TRBJ2-2, with D hard to call. V was clipped by 0 bases and J by 4 bases, with 12 bases between them. This CDR3 is 16 amino acids long. In germline, CDR1 is MNHEY, CDR2 SVGEGT. CDR3 in DNA: TGTGCCAGCAGTTACTCGACTCCCTCGGGCACCGGGGAGCTGTTTTTT. Amino acid sequence: CASSYSTPSGTGELFF.

This clonotype occurred many times. V and J are TRBV6-2 or TRBV6-3 and TRBJ2-7; TRBD1 aligns across 8 bases. After removal of 0 bases from V and 5 bases from J, the junction contained 18 bases not matched to a gene. In germline, CDR1 is MNHEY, CDR2 SVGEGT. The CDR3 is made up of 19 amino acids. This chain's CDR3 is CASSYSNVAVDRGGDEQYF. CDR3 bases: TGTGCCAGCAGTTACTCGAATGTTGCCGTCGACAGGGGCGGGGACGAGCAGTACTTC.

This clonotype was seen at least ten times. The chain recombines TRBV12-3 or TRBV12-4 with TRBJ2-5; TRBD2 agrees at 11 bases. There are 15 residues in the CDR3. J lost 4 bases, V lost 6 bases, and 7 bases had no gene match. CDR3 DNA sequence: TGTGCCAGCAGACCAACTAGCGGGAGAGGAGAGACCCAGTACTTC. Its translation is CASRPTSGRGETQYF.

This clonotype was found many times. The chain carries TRBV4-1 and TRBJ1-2; 7 bases align to TRBD1. V shed 1 base, J shed 5 bases, and the junction held 7 bases outside the gene matches. The CDR3 loop spans 15 amino acids. Germline assignment: CDR1 MGHRA and CDR2 YSYEKL. The CDR3 loop is CASSQVTTGQYGYTF. CDR3 bases: TGCGCCAGCAGCCAAGTTACGACAGGGCAGTATGGCTACACCTTC.